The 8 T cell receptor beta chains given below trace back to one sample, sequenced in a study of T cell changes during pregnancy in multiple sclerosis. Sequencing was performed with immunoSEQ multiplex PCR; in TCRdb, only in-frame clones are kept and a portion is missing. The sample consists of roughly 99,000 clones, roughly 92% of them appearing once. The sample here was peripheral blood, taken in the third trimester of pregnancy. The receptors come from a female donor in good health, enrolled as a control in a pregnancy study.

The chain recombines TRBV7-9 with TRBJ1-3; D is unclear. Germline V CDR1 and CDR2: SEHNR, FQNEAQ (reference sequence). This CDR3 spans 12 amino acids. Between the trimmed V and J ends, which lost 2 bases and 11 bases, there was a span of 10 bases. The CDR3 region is CASSLQDSAIYF. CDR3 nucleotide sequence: TGTGCCAGCAGCTTACAGGACTCGGCCATATATTTT.

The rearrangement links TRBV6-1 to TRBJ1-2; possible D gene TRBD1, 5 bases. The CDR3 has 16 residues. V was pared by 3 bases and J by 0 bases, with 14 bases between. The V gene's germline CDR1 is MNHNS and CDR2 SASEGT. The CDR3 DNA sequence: TGTGCCAGCAGTGACTATACAGGTACCTCTAACTATGGCTACACCTTC. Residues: CASSDYTGTSNYGYTF.

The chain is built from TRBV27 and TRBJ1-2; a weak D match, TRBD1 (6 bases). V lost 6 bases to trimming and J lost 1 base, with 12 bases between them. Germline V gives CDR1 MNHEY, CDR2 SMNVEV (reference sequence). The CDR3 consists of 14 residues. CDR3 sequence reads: CASRNPRGNYGYTF. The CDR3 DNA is TGTGCCAGCAGGAACCCCAGGGGTAACTATGGCTACACCTTC.

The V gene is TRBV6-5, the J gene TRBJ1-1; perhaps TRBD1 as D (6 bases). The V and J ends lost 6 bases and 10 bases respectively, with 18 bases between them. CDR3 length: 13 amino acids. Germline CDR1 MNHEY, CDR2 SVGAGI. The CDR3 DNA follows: TGTGCCAGCAGAATTGGGACGAAGGGGGTAGCTTTCTTT. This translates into CASRIGTKGVAFF.

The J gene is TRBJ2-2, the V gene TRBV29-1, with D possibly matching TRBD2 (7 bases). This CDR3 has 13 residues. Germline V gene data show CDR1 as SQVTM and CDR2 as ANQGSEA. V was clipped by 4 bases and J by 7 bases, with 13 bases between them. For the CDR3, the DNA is TGCAGCGTTGTTCTGGGAGGGGGCGGGGAGCTGTTTTTT. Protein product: CSVVLGGGGELFF.

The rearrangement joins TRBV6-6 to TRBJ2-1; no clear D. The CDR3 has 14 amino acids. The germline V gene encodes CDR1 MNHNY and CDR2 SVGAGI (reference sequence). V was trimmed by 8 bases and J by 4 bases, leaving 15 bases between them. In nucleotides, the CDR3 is TGTGCCAGCTTCCCAGCGCCTACATACAATGAGCAGTTCTTC. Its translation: CASFPAPTYNEQFF.

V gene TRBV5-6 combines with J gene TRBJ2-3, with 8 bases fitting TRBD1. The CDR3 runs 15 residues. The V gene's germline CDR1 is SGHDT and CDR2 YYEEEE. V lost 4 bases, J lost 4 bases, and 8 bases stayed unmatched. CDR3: CASSLGQGLADTQYF. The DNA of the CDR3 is TGTGCCAGCAGCCTAGGACAGGGCCTGGCAGATACGCAGTATTTT. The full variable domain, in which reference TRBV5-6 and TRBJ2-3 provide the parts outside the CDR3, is DAGVTQSPTHLIKTRGQQVTLRCSPKSGHDTVSWYQQALGQGPQFIFQYYEEEERQRGNFPDRFSGHQFPNYSSELNVNALLLGDSALYLCASSLGQGLADTQYFGPGTRLTVL.

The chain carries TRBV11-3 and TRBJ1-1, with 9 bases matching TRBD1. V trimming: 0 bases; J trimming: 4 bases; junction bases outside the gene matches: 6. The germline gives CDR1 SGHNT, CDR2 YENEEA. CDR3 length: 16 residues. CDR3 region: CASSLDLRDRATEAFF. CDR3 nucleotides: TGTGCCAGCAGCTTAGATCTTCGGGACAGGGCCACTGAAGCTTTCTTT.